The 7 T cell receptor beta chains below come from one sample, sequenced in a study of Graves' ophthalmopathy and Graves' hyperthyroidism. RNA transcripts provided the template for amplifying TCR beta CDR3 regions. First-round RT-PCR with HTBI primers preceded a second-round multiplex PCR. TCRdb analysed the multiplex PCR reads with MiXCR anew, one entry per CDR3 protein. The data hold roughly 420,000 distinct CDR3 sequences, with around 20% observed a single time. The specimen was peripheral blood. The receptor set was obtained from a young woman with stable Graves' hyperthyroidism.

This clonotype appeared once. The chain employs TRBV6-1 and TRBJ1-6; weak D call: TRBD1 (5 bases). The V end lost 5 bases, the J end lost 10 bases, and 12 bases lay between the germline ends. The CDR3 consists of 13 residues. From germline, CDR1 is MNHNS and CDR2 SASEGT. This CDR3 reads CASSTDWGSPLHF. In DNA form, the CDR3 reads TGTGCCAGCAGTACAGACTGGGGCTCACCCCTCCACTTT.

The chain has TRBV6-1 and TRBJ1-2, with unresolved D. The V and J ends lost 2 bases and 0 bases respectively, with 7 bases between them. The CDR3 length is 14 residues. Germline CDR1 reads MNHNS; CDR2 reads SASEGT. For the CDR3, the DNA is TGTGCCAGCAGTGAACTGGGCCCTAACTATGGCTACACCTTC. Protein: CASSELGPNYGYTF.

This clonotype has at least ten counts. This chain links TRBV7-6 with TRBJ2-5, with unresolved D. Trimming left V 0 bases short and J 1 base short, with 6 bases between. The CDR3 runs to 14 residues. The germline CDR1 and CDR2 sequences are SGHVS and FNYEAQ. The CDR3 loop reads CASSLAGIQETQYF. DNA of the CDR3: TGTGCCAGCAGCTTAGCAGGTATCCAAGAGACCCAGTACTTC.

This clonotype showed up many times. V is TRBV12-3 or TRBV12-4 and J is TRBJ1-5; unclear D gene. V dropped 3 bases and J dropped 1 base, with 4 bases sitting between them. The CDR3 loop spans 13 amino acids. DNA of the CDR3: TGTGCCAGCAGTTTTTTAAGCAATCAGCCCCAGCATTTT. It is translated as CASSFLSNQPQHF.

This clonotype was found many times. The chain couples TRBV20-1 to TRBJ2-7; D possibly uses TRBD1 or TRBD2 (5 bases each). Germline CDR1 reads DFQATT; CDR2 reads SNEGSKA (reference sequence). This CDR3 comprises 13 residues. Trimming removed 6 bases at V and 0 bases at J, with 12 bases between. The CDR3 nucleotides are TGCAGTGCCGGGGACCGACACTCCTACGAGCAGTACTTC. Translated: CSAGDRHSYEQYF.

This clonotype has a handful of counts. In DNA form, the CDR3 reads TGTGCCAGCAGCTATTTAGTGAGGGAGACCCAGTACTTC. Translating gives CASSYLVRETQYF. J is TRBJ2-5 and V is TRBV6-5; the D is unclear. The germline gives CDR1 MNHEY, CDR2 SVGAGI. The CDR3 covers 13 residues. V lost 6 bases, J lost 5 bases, and 13 bases lay in between.

This clonotype was detected many times. The chain carries TRBV12-3 or TRBV12-4 and TRBJ1-1, with D uncertain. The CDR3 length is 12 residues. Deletions cut 3 bases from V and 3 bases from J, with 5 bases between. CDR3 sequence: CASSLEYTEAFF. In nucleotides, the CDR3 is TGTGCCAGCAGTTTGGAGTACACTGAAGCTTTCTTT.